A selection of T cell receptor beta chains follows, all from one sample in a study of T-cell reconstitution after alpha-beta-depleted transplantation in children. TCRdb re-analysed the PCR reads in MiXCR, keeping a single row per CDR3 protein. This sample has approximately 210,000 distinct CDR3 sequences, with roughly 15% found just once. This specimen consisted of PBMCs from the stem cell graft donor, obtained from the stem cell graft. These receptors originate from a human donor who donated a stem cell graft to a child with acute lymphoblastic leukemia. Each CDR3 is given without its conserved first and last residue. A row's size may be missing; if present it is once, few, many or a size class.

cdr3_length clone_size j_call v_call cdr3_aa
11 many TRBJ2-3 TRBV5-1 ASSLEARELQY
12 - TRBJ2-7 TRBV5-4 ASSTDRASDEQY
12 few TRBJ1-5 TRBV10-2 ASSEGQVNQPQH
10 many TRBJ2-7 TRBV11-2 ASRTGNYEQY
12 many TRBJ2-1 TRBV5-1 ASSLTPTYNEQF
13 many TRBJ2-7 TRBV5-1 ASSGAGQRSYEQY
12 few TRBJ1-1 TRBV20-1 SARGRAPLTEAF
9 many TRBJ2-1 TRBV6-5 ASSIFNEQF
14 many TRBJ2-7 TRBV5-1 ASSLGESGMRSEQY
10 few TRBJ2-1 TRBV10-3 AISEIGYEQF
12 few TRBJ2-5 TRBV12-3/TRBV12-4 ASSPPGPKETQY
12 many TRBJ2-7 TRBV28 ASRRTGGSYEQY
11 few TRBJ1-1 TRBV5-4 ASLGGGLTEAF
12 many TRBJ2-7 TRBV20-1 SARRQGGSYEQY
14 many TRBJ2-2 TRBV29-1 SVEHSGTDNTGELF
12 few TRBJ2-7 TRBV11-3 ASSSGTSGYEQY
13 many TRBJ2-2 TRBV15 ATSRDVVSTGELF
9 - TRBJ1-2 TRBV28 ASSSVYGYT